Following are 5 T cell receptor beta chains from one sample sequenced in a study of blood T cell repertoires in COVID-19. Assay: immunoSEQ multiplex PCR; the TCRdb copy retains only in-frame clones and omits some. The sample holds more than 200,000 clones, more than 75% seen once. The sequenced material came from PBMCs or T cells enriched from blood (not recorded which). Receptors originate from a man younger than 45 with acute COVID-19.

The genes are TRBV7-6 and TRBJ2-7; D perhaps matches TRBD2 (6 bases). V lost 5 bases to trimming and J lost 2 bases, with 13 bases between them. This CDR3 has 14 amino acids. Germline assignment: CDR1 SGHVS and CDR2 FNYEAQ. CDR3 DNA: TGTGCCAGCAGCGCCGCCGGGGGACCCTACGAGCAGTACTTC. It yields the protein CASSAAGGPYEQYF. Full variable domain (remainder filled in from reference TRBV7-6 and TRBJ2-7): GAGVSQSPRYKVTKRGQDVALRCDPISGHVSLYWYRQALGQGPEFLTYFNYEAQQDKSGLPNDRFSAERPEGSISTLTIQRTEQRDSAMYRCASSAAGGPYEQYFGPGTRLTVT.

V is TRBV20-1 and J is TRBJ1-1; D gene ambiguous. The V end lost 5 bases, the J end lost 5 bases, and 9 bases lay between the germline ends. The CDR3 runs to 11 residues. Germline values: CDR1 DFQATT, CDR2 SNEGSKA (reference sequence). Here the CDR3 reads CSAYRETEAFF. In DNA, the CDR3 is TGCAGTGCTTATCGAGAGACTGAAGCTTTCTTT.

The V call is TRBV18, the J call TRBJ1-1, with D unclear. Trimming took 1 base from V and 2 from J, leaving 8 bases between them. The CDR3 totals 14 residues. CDR1 KGHSH and CDR2 LQKENI come from the germline V gene. In DNA form, the CDR3 reads TGTGCCAGCTCACCACAGCAGGAAAACACTGAAGCTTTCTTT. Translating gives CASSPQQENTEAFF.

The J gene is TRBJ1-3, the V gene TRBV2, with D possibly being TRBD1 (6 bases). V was shortened by 9 bases and J by 0 bases, with 15 bases between the two germline ends. CDR3 length: 15 residues. Looked up from germline, CDR1 is SNHLY and CDR2 is FYNNEI. The CDR3 loop is CASKTGRNSGNTIYF. CDR3 DNA sequence: TGTGCCAGTAAGACAGGAAGAAACTCTGGAAACACCATATATTTT.

The chain uses TRBV11-2 and TRBJ1-3; D unresolved. Deletions cut 5 bases from V and 0 bases from J, with 11 bases between. CDR1 and CDR2 (germline): SGHAT, FQNNGV. The CDR3 is 15 amino acids. CDR3 protein: CASSALGGSGNTIYF. The CDR3 DNA reads TGTGCCAGCAGCGCCCTAGGTGGCTCTGGAAACACCATATATTTT.